Shown below are 26 T cell receptor beta chains from a single sample sequenced in a study of radiation and T cells in renal cell carcinoma. The time point was: baseline pretreatment blood. Sample treatment: 15 Gy SBRT to primary tumor, nephrectomy 4 weeks later. TCRdb keeps only in-frame clones here, not all; method: immunoSEQ multiplex PCR. Of 150,000 or so clones listed, approximately 87% were seen once; the top ten hold less than 25%. This specimen was blood, taken from a patient whose treatment included radiotherapy and nephrectomy. These receptors all stem from a woman aged 50 to 60 with renal cell carcinoma.

The chain joins TRBV7-8 to TRBJ2-3; D not resolved. Per the germline V gene, CDR1 is SGHVS and CDR2 is FQNEAQ. V was clipped by 5 bases and J by 3 bases, with 9 bases between them. The CDR3 has 13 amino acids. CDR3 amino acids: CASSPTVTDTQYF. In nucleotides, the CDR3 is TGTGCCAGCAGCCCGACGGTGACAGATACGCAGTATTTT.

The chain employs TRBV6-5 and TRBJ2-7; D might be TRBD1 or TRBD2, each matching 5 bases. CDR3 length: 15 amino acids. The V end was cut by 0 bases, the J end by 7 bases, with 16 bases between. Germline V gene lookup returns CDR1 MNHEY and CDR2 SVGAGI. CDR3 protein: CASSYSKRGLGEQYF. The DNA of the CDR3 is TGTGCCAGCAGTTACTCGAAGAGGGGCCTGGGGGAGCAGTACTTC.

DNA of the CDR3: TGTGCCAGCAGACCAACTAGCGGACCTAACACCGGGGAGCTGTTTTTT. Protein sequence: CASRPTSGPNTGELFF. The chain joins TRBV7-2 to TRBJ2-2; 8 nucleotides line up with TRBD2. Germline loops: CDR1 SGHTA, CDR2 FQGNSA. This CDR3 has 16 residues. Trimming at V came to 6 bases and at J to 2 bases, leaving 8 bases not matched to a gene.

The rearrangement uses TRBV9 and TRBJ1-3; 8 nucleotides agree with TRBD1. The CDR3 is 16 residues long. CDR1 and CDR2 from the germline V gene are SGDLS and YYNGEE. V shed 0 bases, J shed 2 bases, and the junction held 4 bases outside the gene matches. In DNA form, the CDR3 reads TGTGCCAGCAGCGTAGGAACAGGGGGTACTGGAAACACCATATATTTT. Translated, it gives CASSVGTGGTGNTIYF.

This chain joins TRBV28 and TRBJ2-7; tentatively, D is TRBD1 (5 bases). This CDR3 region has 12 residues. Between the trimmed V and J ends, which lost 6 bases and 5 bases, there was a span of 11 bases. Germline values: CDR1 MDHEN, CDR2 SYDVKM. CDR3 in amino acids: CASSEQDDEQYF. The CDR3 DNA reads TGTGCCAGCAGCGAACAGGACGACGAGCAGTACTTC. Using reference TRBV28 and TRBJ2-7 for the parts outside the CDR3, the full variable domain is DVKVTQSSRYLVKRTGEKVFLECVQDMDHENMFWYRQDPGLGLRLIYFSYDVKMKEKGDIPEGYSVSREKKERFSLILESASTNQTSMYLCASSEQDDEQYFGPGTRLTVT.

J is TRBJ2-7 and V is TRBV7-2; 9 bases agree with TRBD2. This CDR3 contains 16 residues. V dropped 0 bases and J dropped 3; count of bases not matched to a gene: 6. The germline gives CDR1 SGHTA, CDR2 FQGNSA. The CDR3 loop reads CASSLASGSGSYEQYF. In DNA form, the CDR3 reads TGTGCCAGCAGCTTAGCGTCGGGTAGCGGGAGCTACGAGCAGTACTTC. The full variable domain, with the rest looked up from reference TRBV7-2 and TRBJ2-7, is GAGVSQSPSNKVTEKGKDVELRCDPISGHTALYWYRQSLGQGLEFLIYFQGNSAPDKSGLPSDRFSAERTGGSVSTLTIQRTQQEDSAVYLCASSLASGSGSYEQYFGPGTRLTVT.

The J gene is TRBJ1-5, the V gene TRBV9; D perhaps matches TRBD1 (5 bases). The CDR3 is 17 amino acids. V was clipped by 0 bases and J by 2 bases, with 15 bases between them. CDR1 and CDR2 (germline): SGDLS, YYNGEE. CDR3 sequence reads: CASSVVIREVGNQPQHF. The CDR3 DNA is TGTGCCAGCAGCGTAGTAATCAGGGAGGTGGGCAATCAGCCCCAGCATTTT.

This chain links TRBV28 with TRBJ1-3; tentatively, D is TRBD1 (6 bases). The V gene's germline CDR1 is MDHEN and CDR2 SYDVKM. V lost 6 bases, J lost 5 bases, and 11 bases lay in between. The CDR3 length is 13 residues. The CDR3 DNA reads as TGTGCCAGCAGGTACAGGGATAGAAACACCATATATTTT. This codes for CASRYRDRNTIYF.

The chain has TRBV7-2 and TRBJ2-7; tentatively, D is TRBD2 (5 bases). Germline CDR1 and CDR2: SGHTA and FQGNSA. The CDR3 contains 15 residues. The V and J ends lost 1 base and 2 bases respectively, with 12 bases between them. The CDR3 sequence: CASSLDRSVTYEQYF. CDR3 coding DNA: TGTGCCAGCAGCTTAGATCGTAGCGTGACCTACGAGCAGTACTTC. The complete variable domain, with remaining parts taken from reference TRBV7-2 and TRBJ2-7, reads GAGVSQSPSNKVTEKGKDVELRCDPISGHTALYWYRQSLGQGLEFLIYFQGNSAPDKSGLPSDRFSAERTGGSVSTLTIQRTQQEDSAVYLCASSLDRSVTYEQYFGPGTRLTVT.

DNA for the CDR3: TGTGCCAGCAGCGTAGGTAGGAGTTCGCTGAACACTGAAGCTTTCTTT. As protein: CASSVGRSSLNTEAFF. V and J are TRBV9 and TRBJ1-1; D is unclear. V lost 0 bases, J lost 0 bases, and 12 bases lay in between. Germline V lookup: CDR1 SGDLS, CDR2 YYNGEE. The CDR3 covers 16 residues.

This rearrangement joins TRBV7-2 to TRBJ1-2; D call uncertain. The CDR3 contains 13 residues. V was clipped by 5 bases and J by 2 bases, with 9 bases between them. CDR1 is SGHTA and CDR2 is FQGNSA in the germline V gene. The CDR3 DNA is TGTGCCAGCAGCCCGGGAGAGAACTATGGCTACACCTTC. This gives the protein CASSPGENYGYTF.

V gene TRBV7-2 combines with J gene TRBJ2-1; TRBD2 matches 13 bases. The junction had 5 bases not matched to a gene; V was cut back by 1 base and J by 8 bases. Germline V gives CDR1 SGHTA, CDR2 FQGNSA. CDR3 length equals 16 residues. For the CDR3, the DNA is TGTGCCAGCAGCTTAGTACTAGCGGGGGGGCCGCATGAGCAGTTCTTC. It encodes CASSLVLAGGPHEQFF.

The chain uses TRBV19 and TRBJ2-5; 9 nucleotides match TRBD1. This CDR3 has 15 residues. CDR1 and CDR2 from the germline V gene are LNHDA and SQIVND (reference sequence). V dropped 1 base and J dropped 2; count of bases not matched to a gene: 2. This CDR3 reads CASSIGGTGQETQYF. The CDR3 DNA reads as TGTGCCAGTAGTATAGGAGGGACAGGGCAAGAGACCCAGTACTTC.

The chain employs TRBV5-6 and TRBJ1-5; tentative D call: TRBD1 (5 bases). The CDR3 totals 16 residues. V was pared by 1 base and J by 0 bases, with 11 bases between. The germline V gene encodes CDR1 SGHDT and CDR2 YYEEEE. CDR3 in DNA: TGTGCCAGCAGCTTGTTTACAGGAGCTAGCAATCAGCCCCAGCATTTT. This encodes CASSLFTGASNQPQHF.

The genes are TRBV9 and TRBJ1-3; tentative D call: TRBD1 (5 bases). The CDR3 loop spans 15 amino acids. Between the trimmed V and J ends, which lost 6 bases and 0 bases, there was a span of 13 bases. CDR1 SGDLS and CDR2 YYNGEE come from the germline V gene. The CDR3 sequence: CASTSGTVSGNTIYF. The CDR3 DNA reads TGTGCCAGCACGAGCGGGACGGTCTCTGGAAACACCATATATTTT.

V and J are TRBV10-3 and TRBJ2-2, with 11 bases matching TRBD1. Germline assignment: CDR1 ENHRY and CDR2 SYGVKD. Trimming cost V 8 bases and J 6 bases; bases outside gene matches: 8. The CDR3 extends over 15 amino acids. CDR3 in amino acids: CAIGPGTGGSGELFF. CDR3 DNA: TGTGCCATCGGGCCCGGGACAGGGGGATCCGGGGAGCTGTTTTTT.

V is TRBV5-1 and J is TRBJ2-7, with a possible D match to TRBD2 (6 bases). Germline values: CDR1 SGHRS, CDR2 YFSETQ. The CDR3 has 14 residues. V was shortened by 4 bases and J by 1 base, with 12 bases between the two germline ends. The CDR3 DNA reads as TGCGCCAGCAGCCGGGTGGAGGGGTCCTACGAGCAGTACTTC. Its translation: CASSRVEGSYEQYF.

The chain carries TRBV7-9 and TRBJ2-3; D is unclear. CDR3 length: 12 amino acids. Germline V CDR1 and CDR2: SEHNR, FQNEAQ (reference sequence). Deletions cut 2 bases from V and 5 bases from J, with 5 bases between. CDR3 bases: TGTGCCAGCAGCTTATCCGGAGATACGCAGTATTTT. This codes for CASSLSGDTQYF.

This clone was detected once. This chain uses TRBV10-1 with TRBJ2-7; weak D call: TRBD2 (6 bases). Per the germline V gene, CDR1 is WNHNN and CDR2 is SYGVQD (reference sequence). Trimming removed 6 bases from V and 7 bases from J, with 10 bases in between. This CDR3 contains 11 residues. The chain's CDR3 is CASSGAGEQYF. The DNA of the CDR3 is TGCGCCAGCAGCGGCGCGGGGGAGCAGTACTTC.

The rearrangement joins TRBV5-1 to TRBJ2-3; 9 bases match TRBD1. Losses at the gene ends were 3 bases for V and 3 bases for J; bases not matched to a gene: 8. The CDR3 is made up of 16 amino acids. CDR1 and CDR2 from the germline V gene are SGHRS and YFSETQ. In DNA, the CDR3 is TGCGCCAGCAGCTCCGCGGACAGGGGCAGGACAGATACGCAGTATTTT. Translated: CASSSADRGRTDTQYF.

The V call is TRBV20-1, the J call TRBJ2-1; 7 bases are a match to TRBD2. The V and J ends lost 3 bases and 10 bases, in that order; junction bases with no gene match: 3. Germline-derived CDR1 and CDR2 are DFQATT and SNEGSKA (reference sequence). The CDR3 has 11 residues. The CDR3: CSASLTSEQFF. In DNA form, the CDR3 reads TGCAGTGCTAGTTTGACTAGCGAGCAGTTCTTC.

This chain links TRBV5-6 with TRBJ1-1, with 8 positions matching TRBD1. Germline lookup yields CDR1 SGHDT and CDR2 YYEEEE. V lost 1 base and J lost 6; bases outside the gene matches: 8. The CDR3 is made up of 15 amino acids. The CDR3 bases are TGTGCCAGCAGCTTGTCGCGGACAGGGAGGCCTGAAGCTTTCTTT. It encodes CASSLSRTGRPEAFF.

The rearrangement joins TRBV21-1 to TRBJ2-3; the D call of TRBD2 is as the table states it, not checked on the DNA. TRBV21-1 is a recognized pseudogene. This CDR3 region has 18 residues. In nucleotides, the CDR3 is TGTGCCAGCAGCAAAGCGCGCTCTAGTTCAGAAAACACAGATACGCAGTATTTT. Its translation is CASSKARSSSENTDTQYF.

This clone has only one observation. The chain is built from TRBV6-5 and TRBJ2-7, with 8 nucleotides matching TRBD1. The CDR3 consists of 14 residues. The germline V gene has CDR1 MNHEY and CDR2 SVGAGI. Trimming cost V 5 bases and J 3 bases; bases outside gene matches: 6. CDR3 sequence (DNA): TGTGCCAGCAGTCGGACAGGGAAGAACTACGAGCAGTACTTC. This translates into CASSRTGKNYEQYF.

V gene TRBV4-3 combines with J gene TRBJ2-1; possible D gene TRBD1, 5 bases. CDR3 length: 15 amino acids. V was cut by 0 bases and J by 7 bases, with 13 bases left in between. Germline CDR1 is LGHNA and CDR2 is YSLEER. The CDR3 protein is CASSQDGAGWNEQFF. DNA for the CDR3: TGCGCCAGCAGCCAAGATGGCGCAGGGTGGAATGAGCAGTTCTTC.

This sequence joins TRBV30 and TRBJ1-5; maybe TRBD1 (6 bases). The V end lost 3 bases, the J end lost 5 bases, and 17 bases lay between the germline ends. The germline CDR1 and CDR2 sequences are GTSNPN and SVGIG (reference sequence). The CDR3 length is 15 residues. The CDR3 DNA sequence: TGTGCCTGGAGGGGTCCGGGGACATCCTATCAGCCCCAGCATTTT. Translation gives CAWRGPGTSYQPQHF.